The 27 T cell receptor beta chains below come from one sample, sequenced in a study of monozygotic twins with cystic fibrosis. Sequencing was performed with immunoSEQ multiplex PCR; in TCRdb, only in-frame clones are kept and a portion is missing. The data contain about 14,000 clones, 75% to 90% of them seen just once; the ten biggest clones take up 0.65% to 0.9%. Sequencing used blood. Receptors originate from a boy between 10 and 17 years old with cystic fibrosis.

The rearrangement links TRBV5-4 to TRBJ2-7; the match to TRBD1 covers 7 bases. The CDR3 is made up of 13 amino acids. The germline CDR1 and CDR2 sequences are SGHNT and YYREEE (reference sequence). With 4 bases clipped from V and 3 bases from J, the junction kept 4 bases outside the gene matches. CDR3 residues: CASSTDRHYEQYF. The CDR3 bases are TGTGCCAGCAGCACGGACAGGCACTACGAGCAGTACTTC.

This clone was observed a single time. V is TRBV6-1 and J is TRBJ1-3, with no clear D. Per germline, CDR1 MNHNS and CDR2 SASEGT. The CDR3 covers 15 residues. Trimming removed 1 base from V and 0 bases from J, with 7 bases in between. CDR3 sequence: CASSEGAVSGNTIYF. CDR3 nucleotides: TGTGCCAGCAGTGAAGGGGCAGTCTCTGGAAACACCATATATTTT.

V usage is TRBV9 and J usage is TRBJ1-1; D is unclear. The CDR3 runs 14 residues. Germline values: CDR1 SGDLS, CDR2 YYNGEE. V dropped 0 bases and J dropped 6 bases, with 12 bases sitting between them. The CDR3 DNA reads TGTGCCAGCAGCGTAGAATTTGACGATGCTGAAGCTTTCTTT. Translated, it gives CASSVEFDDAEAFF.

This clone showed up just once. This sequence joins TRBV5-1 and TRBJ2-3, with D possibly matching TRBD1 (6 bases). Germline CDR1 is SGHRS and CDR2 is YFSETQ. V was trimmed by 2 bases and J by 1 base, leaving 14 bases between them. This CDR3 has 16 residues. In nucleotides, the CDR3 is TGCGCCAGCAGCTTCCGGGCGGCAGGGGGCACAGATACGCAGTATTTT. This gives the protein CASSFRAAGGTDTQYF.

The rearrangement links TRBV27 to TRBJ2-7, with D tentatively TRBD2 (6 bases). V lost 2 bases, J lost 1 base, and 24 bases lay in between. This CDR3 is built from 19 residues. The germline gives CDR1 MNHEY, CDR2 SMNVEV (reference sequence). CDR3 region: CASSLRIREQGFLSYEQYF. CDR3 bases: TGTGCCAGCAGTTTACGAATCCGGGAGCAGGGATTTTTGTCCTACGAGCAGTACTTC.

Only one count was recorded for this clone. The CDR3: CSVARQGLGYQETQYF. The CDR3 coding sequence is TGCAGCGTGGCCCGACAGGGATTGGGGTACCAAGAGACCCAGTACTTC. This chain links TRBV29-1 with TRBJ2-5, with 7 bases fitting TRBD1. Germline values: CDR1 SQVTM, CDR2 ANQGSEA. J lost 0 bases, V lost 6 bases, and 13 bases had no gene match. The CDR3 totals 16 residues. The entire variable domain, with the rest obtained from reference TRBV29-1 and TRBJ2-5, is as follows: SAVISQKPSRDICQRGTSLTIQCQVDSQVTMMFWYRQQPGQSLTLIATANQGSEATYESGFVIDKFPISRPNLTFSTLTVSNMSPEDSSIYLCSVARQGLGYQETQYFGPGTRLLVL.

The rearrangement links TRBV30 to TRBJ1-1; D is uncertain. CDR1 is GTSNPN, CDR2 SVGIG, per germline (reference sequence). This CDR3 comprises 13 residues. Trimming removed 0 bases at V and 0 bases at J, with 5 bases between. The CDR3 spells CAWSVSMNTEAFF. Here the CDR3 DNA reads TGTGCCTGGAGTGTATCGATGAACACTGAAGCTTTCTTT.

The rearrangement uses TRBV5-5 and TRBJ1-5, with 12 bases matching TRBD1. Germline V lookup: CDR1 SGHKS, CDR2 YYEKEE (reference sequence). The V gene end was trimmed by 2 bases and the J gene end by 8 bases; junction bases not matched to a gene: 2. The CDR3 totals 14 residues. The CDR3 region has the DNA TGTGCCAGCAGCTTTGGGACAGGGGGCAAGCCCCAGCATTTT. Encoded protein: CASSFGTGGKPQHF.

This sequence joins TRBV9 and TRBJ2-1, with TRBD2 matching over 8 bases. CDR3 size: 17 residues. Germline CDR1 reads SGDLS; CDR2 reads YYNGEE. V dropped 5 bases and J dropped 0; count of bases not matched to a gene: 10. The CDR3 bases are TGTGCCAGCAGTCCGGGGGGGCCAAGGAGCTCCTACAATGAGCAGTTCTTC. Its protein product is CASSPGGPRSSYNEQFF.

J is TRBJ2-2 and V is TRBV27; 7 bases match TRBD1. The CDR3 loop spans 16 amino acids. Trimming cost V 2 bases and J 4 bases; bases outside gene matches: 7. Germline-derived CDR1 and CDR2 are MNHEY and SMNVEV (reference sequence). CDR3 in DNA: TGTGCCAGCAGTTTAAGTGGACAGGTGCGCACCGGGGAGCTGTTTTTT. Translated: CASSLSGQVRTGELFF.

The V call is TRBV19, the J call TRBJ2-3, with a weak D call TRBD2 (6 bases). V was trimmed by 10 bases and J by 5 bases, leaving 10 bases between them. Germline values: CDR1 LNHDA, CDR2 SQIVND (reference sequence). This CDR3 is built from 11 residues. The CDR3 coding sequence is TGTGCCACCACGGAGGGAGATACGCAGTATTTT. Its protein product is CATTEGDTQYF.

The chain joins TRBV28 to TRBJ1-2; a possible D gene is TRBD1 (5 bases). The CDR3 is 15 amino acids. The germline CDR1 and CDR2 sequences are MDHEN and SYDVKM. V was trimmed by 4 bases and J by 5 bases, leaving 17 bases between them. CDR3 nucleotide sequence: TGTGCCAGCAGTTCACATGAGGGGAGGCAATATGGCTACACCTTC. Amino acid sequence: CASSSHEGRQYGYTF.

The gene calls are TRBV6-4 and TRBJ1-2; possibly TRBD1 for D (6 bases). This CDR3 has 19 residues. V lost 8 bases and J lost 5, with 33 bases in between. The germline V gene encodes CDR1 MRHNA and CDR2 SNTAGT. CDR3 bases: TGTGCCAGCCCAGGGCAGGGGACCCACCTTTCGGGCGTGGGATATGGCTACACCTTC. It yields the protein CASPGQGTHLSGVGYGYTF.

This clone was counted only a few times. This chain connects TRBV19 to TRBJ2-7, with 9 bases lining up with TRBD1. Germline V gene lookup returns CDR1 LNHDA and CDR2 SQIVND (reference sequence). The CDR3 sequence is 12 residues long. The V and J ends lost 10 bases and 6 bases, in that order; junction bases with no gene match: 7. CDR3 loop: CATRQGGGEQYF. The CDR3 nucleotides are TGTGCCACCAGACAGGGGGGCGGCGAGCAGTACTTC.

The V gene is TRBV5-5, the J gene TRBJ1-1, with D possibly matching TRBD1 (5 bases). V dropped 0 bases and J dropped 11 bases, with 11 bases sitting between them. The germline V gene has CDR1 SGHKS and CDR2 YYEKEE (reference sequence). The CDR3 has 12 amino acids. The CDR3 here is CASSLDGAKAFF. In DNA, the CDR3 is TGTGCCAGCAGCTTGGATGGGGCGAAGGCTTTCTTT.

The V call is TRBV15, the J call TRBJ2-5, with 9 bases matching TRBD2. The CDR3 totals 14 residues. Per germline, CDR1 LNHNV and CDR2 YYDKDF (reference sequence). The ends lost 8 bases at V and 1 base at J; junction bases unmatched: 5. CDR3 in DNA: TGTGCCACCGCAGCTAGCGGGGCCCAAGAGACCCAGTACTTC. It encodes CATAASGAQETQYF.

V usage is TRBV4-1 and J usage is TRBJ1-3, with D uncertain. Germline V gene sequence: CDR1 MGHRA, CDR2 YSYEKL. This CDR3 is built from 13 residues. Deletions cut 0 bases from V and 6 bases from J, with 6 bases between. CDR3 in amino acids: CASSQEVPNTIYF. CDR3 bases: TGCGCCAGCAGCCAAGAAGTTCCAAACACCATATATTTT.

The genes are TRBV2 and TRBJ2-6; D is unresolved. Germline CDR1 reads SNHLY; CDR2 reads FYNNEI. The germline V and J ends were trimmed by 6 bases and 0 bases, with 12 bases remaining between them. There are 16 residues in the CDR3. Here the CDR3 reads CASRSRSISGANVLTF. Here the CDR3 DNA reads TGTGCCAGCAGGAGCCGGAGCATCTCTGGGGCCAACGTCCTGACTTTC.

V gene TRBV5-1 combines with J gene TRBJ2-1; unclear D gene. The CDR3 length is 13 residues. With 1 base removed from V and 5 bases from J, the gap between germline ends came to 7 bases. Germline CDR1 and CDR2: SGHRS and YFSETQ. Here the CDR3 DNA reads TGCGCCAGCAGCTTGATTTGGGACAATGAGCAGTTCTTC. Translated, it gives CASSLIWDNEQFF.

This chain uses TRBV2 with TRBJ2-7; TRBD1 might be the D (5 bases). This CDR3 spans 17 amino acids. Trimming shortened V by 3 bases and J by 3 bases, and 21 bases separated the two germline ends. The germline CDR1 and CDR2 sequences are SNHLY and FYNNEI. The CDR3 bases are TGTGCCAGCAGTGAGAAGTCTTCGGCCAGGGTTAACTACGAGCAGTACTTC. Its translation is CASSEKSSARVNYEQYF.

The V and J genes are TRBV19 and TRBJ1-5, with D unclear. Germline CDR1 is LNHDA and CDR2 is SQIVND (reference sequence). V was pared by 5 bases and J by 5 bases, with 10 bases between. The CDR3 has 13 amino acids. CDR3 in amino acids: CASSLGRDQPQHF. CDR3 DNA: TGTGCCAGTAGTTTAGGACGGGATCAGCCCCAGCATTTT.

This rearrangement joins TRBV5-5 to TRBJ2-7; D call uncertain. Germline V gives CDR1 SGHKS, CDR2 YYEKEE (reference sequence). V was pared by 0 bases and J by 1 base, with 11 bases between. CDR3 length: 15 amino acids. For the CDR3, the DNA is TGTGCCAGCAGCTTGGTCCCGTCTCCTTCCTACGAGCAGTACTTC. As protein: CASSLVPSPSYEQYF.

V usage is TRBV10-1 and J usage is TRBJ2-3; tentative D call: TRBD1 (6 bases). The CDR3 consists of 13 residues. CDR1 and CDR2 (germline): WNHNN, SYGVQD (reference sequence). Trimming took 3 bases from V and 6 from J, leaving 10 bases between them. Written as DNA, the CDR3 is TGCGCCAGCAGTGAAAACCAGGGGGATACGCAGTATTTT. It yields the protein CASSENQGDTQYF.

V and J are TRBV29-1 and TRBJ2-3; no definite D call. Per germline, CDR1 SQVTM and CDR2 ANQGSEA. The CDR3 is 10 amino acids. The V end was cut by 7 bases, the J end by 2 bases, with 4 bases between. CDR3 residues: CSDLTDTQYF. The DNA for the CDR3 is TGCAGCGACCTCACAGATACGCAGTATTTT.

The chain carries TRBV10-1 and TRBJ2-3; a possible D gene is TRBD1 (6 bases). There are 14 residues in the CDR3. CDR1 is WNHNN, CDR2 SYGVQD, per germline (reference sequence). The germline V and J ends were trimmed by 4 bases and 0 bases, with 8 bases remaining between them. CDR3 amino acids: CASSAQGSTDTQYF. The CDR3 DNA reads TGCGCCAGCAGTGCACAGGGTAGCACAGATACGCAGTATTTT.

The chain combines TRBV7-8 with TRBJ2-2; D not resolved. The CDR3 is 13 amino acids. Looked up from germline, CDR1 is SGHVS and CDR2 is FQNEAQ. V was shortened by 4 bases and J by 3 bases, with 6 bases between the two germline ends. The CDR3: CASSWADTGELFF. The CDR3 coding sequence is TGTGCCAGCAGCTGGGCGGACACCGGGGAGCTGTTTTTT.

The V and J genes are TRBV19 and TRBJ1-2; D uncertain. The V gene lost 6 bases and the J gene lost 7 bases, with 15 bases spanning the gap. In germline, CDR1 is LNHDA, CDR2 SQIVND (reference sequence). The CDR3 has 13 residues. CDR3 sequence reads: CASRASTLAGYTF. In DNA form, the CDR3 reads TGTGCCAGTAGGGCCTCAACATTGGCTGGCTACACCTTC.